This T cell receptor beta chain originates from a study of control samples from healthy donors and cancer patients. Produced via immunoSEQ multiplex PCR; TCRdb's table is partial and in-frame only. The profile covers some 99,000 clones, with around 89% appearing a single time and around 17% taken by the ten largest. Per germline, CDR1 GTSNPN and CDR2 SVGIG (reference sequence). CDR3 length equals 13 residues. Trimming left V 5 bases short and J 0 bases short, with 8 bases between. This sequence was found in a woman aged 50 to 60 in good health. The chain joins TRBV30 to TRBJ1-3, with a possible D match to TRBD1 (6 bases). The material sequenced was blood. For the CDR3, the DNA is TGTGCCTGGGGGGGCCCCTCTGGAAACACCATATATTTT. It codes for CAWGGPSGNTIYF.